The next 5 T cell receptor beta chains were all read from a single sample in a study of blood T cell repertoires in COVID-19 (dated by TCRdb to the early 2020s). Library preparation used the immunoSEQ multiplex PCR assay. As stored in TCRdb, this immuneACCESS dataset retains in-frame rearrangements with V and J assigned. A fraction of the clones does not appear; measured against another copy, unresolved V genes explain less than half of the discrepancy, and the remainder lacks a known reason. Across this sample there are some 200,000 clones, with around 94% seen only once. The ten largest clonotypes hold about 0.8% of the sample. Source material: peripheral blood. Every receptor here comes from a man aged 30 to 45 with COVID-19, enrolled during active disease.

This sequence joins TRBV3-1 (or the pseudogene TRBV3-2) and TRBJ1-4, with a tentative D call TRBD1 (5 bases). The CDR3 covers 13 residues. Trimming took off 3 bases at V and 14 bases at J, with 16 bases between the two ends. Per the germline V gene, CDR1 is LGHDT and CDR2 is YNNKEL (reference sequence). The CDR3 DNA sequence: TGTGCCAGCAGCCAGGTTTCCGACAGCTTTCTGTTTTTT. It yields the protein CASSQVSDSFLFF.

This clone has just one count. The CDR3 DNA reads as TGTGCCAGCAGTCCTTGGGACAGGGGAATCCCTCAGCCCCAGCATTTT. Its protein product is CASSPWDRGIPQPQHF. V gene TRBV28 combines with J gene TRBJ1-5; 10 nucleotides align to TRBD1. The length of the CDR3 is 16 residues. V lost 5 bases and J lost 6; bases outside the gene matches: 10. The germline V gene has CDR1 MDHEN and CDR2 SYDVKM. Filled out from reference TRBV28 and TRBJ1-5, the complete variable domain reads DVKVTQSSRYLVKRTGEKVFLECVQDMDHENMFWYRQDPGLGLRLIYFSYDVKMKEKGDIPEGYSVSREKKERFSLILESASTNQTSMYLCASSPWDRGIPQPQHFGDGTRLSIL.

This clone came up once. The chain joins TRBV5-6 to TRBJ1-6; D uncertain. Trimming pared 3 bases from V and 13 bases from J, leaving 14 bases between. Germline V CDR1 and CDR2: SGHDT, YYEEEE. The CDR3 extends over 13 amino acids. The CDR3 coding sequence is TGTGCCAGCAGCTCCAGCTGGGGAGGGCCCCTCCACTTT. It translates to CASSSSWGGPLHF.

The rearrangement joins TRBV5-1 to TRBJ1-1; 10 bases are shared with TRBD1. Germline CDR1 SGHRS, CDR2 YFSETQ. With 0 bases clipped from V and 3 bases from J, the junction kept 5 bases outside the gene matches. The CDR3 consists of 16 residues. The CDR3 nucleotides are TGCGCCAGCAGCTTGGCGGGACAGGGGAGCGACACTGAAGCTTTCTTT. This gives the protein CASSLAGQGSDTEAFF.

V gene TRBV27 combines with J gene TRBJ1-4; no definite D call. The CDR3 runs 17 residues. Germline V gene sequence: CDR1 MNHEY, CDR2 SMNVEV (reference sequence). Trimming pared 5 bases from V and 7 bases from J, leaving 23 bases between. The CDR3 DNA sequence: TGTGCCAGCAGTAGCCTCCGGATCGGGAGTGGCTTTGAAAAACTGTTTTTT. It encodes CASSSLRIGSGFEKLFF.